This TCR beta chain stems from a study of radiotherapy plus CTLA-4 blockade in lung cancer. Clones were sequenced by immunoSEQ multiplex PCR, and TCRdb holds only the in-frame ones, with some missing. The data show 32,000 or so clones, roughly four fifths seen once. The germline V gene has CDR1 SGDLS and CDR2 YYNGEE. CDR3 length: 15 residues. V was shortened by 0 bases and J by 7 bases, with 13 bases between the two germline ends. The receptor was derived from a human donor with non-small cell lung cancer that progressed on radiotherapy plus ipilimumab. The rearrangement links TRBV9 to TRBJ1-4; D unclear. This specimen was peripheral blood, taken from a patient treated with radiotherapy plus ipilimumab. The CDR3 DNA sequence: TGTGCCAGCAGCGTAGGAGCAAGGGAGGGTGAAAAACTGTTTTTT. It encodes CASSVGAREGEKLFF.